This TCR beta chain was documented in a study of regulatory T cells in long-lasting Graves disease. Whole-study results and caveats: Small numbers of samples may have cut accuracy. Examination was confined to peripheral blood, excluding thyroid tissue. Persistent disease samples used TRBV28, TRBJ1-2 and TRBJ2-5 preferentially. Persistent Graves' disease cases displayed lower TCR diversity than newly diagnosed ones.

Germline V gives CDR1 LNHNV, CDR2 YYDKDF (reference sequence). J was trimmed by 2 bases and V by 5 bases; bases with no gene match: 9. The CDR3 totals 16 residues. Time point: persistent/refractory GD, antithyroid drugs over 5 years with positive TRAb. Extracted PBMC RNA gave rise to the TCR library. Arm-PCR of CDR3 regions and iRepertoire HTBI primers were the basis on which TCR beta libraries were built. TCRdb reprocessed the multiplex PCR reads via MiXCR and lists one record per CDR3 protein. This sample carries 400,000 to 500,000 distinct CDR3 sequences, 20% to 25% of them seen once, and the ten largest clones take approximately 7.8%. In regard to this clonotype: Its antigen is unknown.

This chain links TRBV15 with TRBJ2-3; 8 bases fit TRBD1. The receptor was derived from a female donor with Graves disease. The source was peripheral blood mononuclear cells (PBMCs), collected when the disease was refractory, from a patient treated with antithyroid drugs. CDR3: CATSGQDRVFTDTQYF. In DNA, the CDR3 is TGTGCCACCAGCGGCCAGGACAGGGTATTCACAGATACGCAGTATTTT.